The 25 T cell receptor beta chains below all came from one sample that was sequenced in a study of CD8+CD57+ T cells in acquired aplastic anemia. Genomic DNA, the template, was used for profiling of the TCR beta VDJ and CDR3. One entry per CDR3 protein results from TCRdb running MiXCR on the reads. The table has hundreds of thousands of distinct CDR3 sequences, 65% to 80% seen once. Source material: sorted CD4+, CD8+, or CD8+CD57+ T cells (not recorded which) from PBMCs. The receptors here all came from a human donor in good health, serving as a control.

Concerning this clonotype itself: It is likely a read error, because the conserved phenylalanine at the end of the CDR3 is missing. It is unclear where the CDR3 begins or ends on the DNA, so no DNA is shown, and the CDR3 is as TCRdb lists it. The rearrangement links TRBV7-2 to TRBJ1-2; TRBD1 is the table's D call, not checked against the DNA. The CDR3 region is 13 residues in length, termini included. Germline V gene sequence: CDR1 SGHTA, CDR2 FQGNSA. The CDR3 sequence is CASSRGRSKGHPY.

This clonotype came up once. The J gene is TRBJ1-6, the V gene TRBV20-1; D ambiguous. The CDR3 has 16 residues. Per the germline V gene, CDR1 is DFQATT and CDR2 is SNEGSKA (reference sequence). The V and J ends lost 6 bases and 5 bases respectively, with 20 bases between them. The CDR3 is CSAPNPLSGDNSPLHF. CDR3 bases: TGCAGTGCCCCAAACCCCCTTAGCGGGGATAATTCACCCCTCCACTTT.

This clonotype was seen repeatedly, ten times or more. The rearrangement uses TRBV5-6 and TRBJ1-2; D uncertain. CDR1 is SGHDT and CDR2 is YYEEEE in the germline V gene. This CDR3 contains 14 residues. V was clipped by 1 base and J by 4 bases, with 11 bases between them. The CDR3 DNA reads TGTGCCAGCAGCTTGTTTTCCAGCTCCTATGGCTACACCTTC. Its translation is CASSLFSSSYGYTF.

This clonotype appeared many times. The chain joins TRBV19 to TRBJ2-1; D is perhaps TRBD1 or TRBD2 (5 bases each). The CDR3 runs to 14 residues. Looked up from germline, CDR1 is LNHDA and CDR2 is SQIVND (reference sequence). With 3 bases removed from V and 2 bases from J, the gap between germline ends came to 8 bases. The CDR3 DNA follows: TGTGCCAGTAGTATTCCGGGACCCTACAATGAGCAGTTCTTC. Its protein product is CASSIPGPYNEQFF. Supplemented by reference TRBV19 and TRBJ2-1, the full variable domain reads DGGITQSPKYLFRKEGQNVTLSCEQNLNHDAMYWYRQDPGQGLRLIYYSQIVNDFQKGDIAEGYSVSREKKESFPLTVTSAQKNPTAFYLCASSIPGPYNEQFFGPGTRLTVL.

In this sample, this clonotype turned up many times. The rearrangement joins TRBV5-1 to TRBJ2-1; D is possibly TRBD1 (6 bases). V was cut by 3 bases and J by 5 bases, with 9 bases left in between. Germline V gives CDR1 SGHRS, CDR2 YFSETQ. This CDR3 is 13 amino acids long. The CDR3 region has the DNA TGCGCCAGCAGCTACGGACAGAACAATGAGCAGTTCTTC. It encodes CASSYGQNNEQFF.

The V gene is TRBV7-2, the J gene TRBJ2-5; D is unresolved. Germline CDR1 and CDR2: SGHTA and FQGNSA. This CDR3 region has 16 residues. Trimming pared 6 bases from V and 11 bases from J, leaving 28 bases between. CDR3 residues: CASRVNLLDTYNEQYF. The CDR3 DNA reads as TGTGCCAGCAGAGTCAACCTCCTAGACACCTACAATGAGCAGTACTTC.

The chain uses TRBV7-8 and TRBJ1-6, with a possible D match to TRBD1 (6 bases). The germline gives CDR1 SGHVS, CDR2 FQNEAQ. The CDR3 extends over 16 amino acids. V gave up 4 bases and J gave up 11 bases, with 21 bases separating them. DNA of the CDR3: TGTGCCAGCAGCTCCACTGTACGGGACACTAGTGCACCCCTCCACTTT. This sequence encodes CASSSTVRDTSAPLHF.

This chain connects TRBV6-5 to TRBJ2-3; 10 nucleotides agree with TRBD2. The CDR3 extends over 16 amino acids. Per the germline V gene, CDR1 is MNHEY and CDR2 is SVGAGI. Unmatched junction bases numbered 15, after V lost 9 bases and J lost 6 bases. DNA for the CDR3: TGTGCCAGTCGGGAGTCAGGGCTAGCGGGGGAGGATACGCAGTATTTT. It encodes CASRESGLAGEDTQYF.

The rearrangement uses TRBV30 and TRBJ1-3; 8 bases line up with TRBD1. Germline-derived CDR1 and CDR2 are GTSNPN and SVGIG (reference sequence). V dropped 8 bases and J dropped 5; count of bases not matched to a gene: 8. The CDR3 sequence is 13 residues long. The CDR3 DNA sequence: TGTGCCGCCCTGACAGGGGTAAGAAACACCATATATTTT. This translates into CAALTGVRNTIYF.

The chain has TRBV9 and TRBJ2-3, with TRBD1 identical over 8 bases. The trim removed 2 bases at V and 2 bases at J, leaving 4 bases unmatched. CDR1 SGDLS and CDR2 YYNGEE come from the germline V gene. The length of the CDR3 is 15 residues. CDR3 amino acids: CASSVPGQATDTQYF. CDR3 nucleotides: TGTGCCAGCAGCGTGCCGGGACAGGCCACAGATACGCAGTATTTT.

Turning to this clonotype: Possible read error: a much larger clone is one base away. This chain links TRBV7-9 with TRBJ1-1, with 7 bases matching TRBD1. The CDR3 is 13 residues long. Germline V CDR1 and CDR2: SEHNR, FQNEAQ (reference sequence). CDR3 nucleotides: TGTGCCAGCAGCTTTGACAGGGTTGATTGGGCTTCCTTT. Its translation is CASSFDRVDWASF.

J is TRBJ2-5 and V is TRBV7-8; D might be TRBD1 (5 bases). The germline gives CDR1 SGHVS, CDR2 FQNEAQ. V was pared by 6 bases and J by 3 bases, with 14 bases between. This CDR3 has 14 residues. CDR3 residues: CASSAQVAEETQYF. The CDR3 DNA is TGTGCCAGCAGTGCACAGGTGGCGGAAGAGACCCAGTACTTC.

J is TRBJ1-1 and V is TRBV20-1, with D perhaps matching TRBD1 (5 bases). CDR1 is DFQATT and CDR2 is SNEGSKA in the germline V gene (reference sequence). The CDR3 runs 13 residues. V shed 5 bases and J shed 6 bases, with 16 bases lying between them. For the CDR3, the DNA is TGCAGTGCTGGGGACGCGGGACTAGCTGAAGCTTTCTTT. Residues: CSAGDAGLAEAFF.

Notes on this clonotype: The junction and the germline gene differ at one end; a read error may be behind it. The rearrangement uses TRBV19 and TRBJ2-2; D is perhaps TRBD2 (6 bases). The CDR3 totals 15 residues. Germline V gene lookup returns CDR1 LNHDA and CDR2 SQIVND (reference sequence). CDR3 amino acids: CASSPRDSSASELFF. CDR3 DNA sequence: TGTGCCAGTAGTCCCCGGGACTCCTCCGCCAGTGAGCTGTTCTTC.

This clonotype appeared a single time. The chain carries TRBV5-1 and TRBJ2-3, with 12 bases matching TRBD2. Germline CDR1 and CDR2: SGHRS and YFSETQ. CDR3 size: 16 residues. Trimming at V came to 0 bases and at J to 6 bases, leaving 5 bases not matched to a gene. CDR3 nucleotide sequence: TGCGCCAGCAGCTTGGTGCCTAGCGGGGGGGAGGATACGCAGTATTTT. Translation gives CASSLVPSGGEDTQYF.

The chain combines TRBV29-1 with TRBJ1-2; D not certain. CDR1 and CDR2 (germline): SQVTM, ANQGSEA. With 1 base removed from V and 8 bases from J, the gap between germline ends came to 14 bases. This CDR3 has 13 residues. CDR3: CSVEGWTGEGYTF. The CDR3 coding sequence is TGCAGCGTTGAAGGCTGGACGGGAGAAGGCTACACCTTC.

This clonotype was seen repeatedly, ten times or more. Here the CDR3 reads CASSVEIRGKRETQYF. The CDR3 DNA is TGTGCCAGCAGCGTAGAGATCAGGGGAAAGCGGGAGACCCAGTACTTC. The chain is built from TRBV9 and TRBJ2-5; the D gene is possibly TRBD1 (6 bases). V lost 0 bases and J 5 bases, leaving 17 bases between the germline ends. Looked up from germline, CDR1 is SGDLS and CDR2 is YYNGEE. This CDR3 is built from 16 residues.

This clonotype appeared a single time. V usage is TRBV4-1 and J usage is TRBJ2-7; D is ambiguous. Trimming cost V 3 bases and J 3 bases, with 3 bases left between them. Per the germline V gene, CDR1 is MGHRA and CDR2 is YSYEKL. This CDR3 has 11 amino acids. DNA of the CDR3: TGCGCCAGCAGCCACGGCTACGAGCAGTACTTC. It codes for CASSHGYEQYF.

The chain couples TRBV12-3 or TRBV12-4 to TRBJ1-2; 7 nucleotides match TRBD1. V lost 8 bases to trimming and J lost 4 bases; unmatched junction nucleotides: 10. This CDR3 contains 14 residues. This CDR3 is CASGKGDRSYGYTF. CDR3 sequence (DNA): TGTGCCAGCGGAAAAGGGGACAGATCCTATGGCTACACCTTC.

In the case of this clonotype: A much larger clonotype is one base distant, so this may be a read error. This sequence joins TRBV5-4 and TRBJ2-1; 16 nucleotides match TRBD2. Germline CDR1 and CDR2: SGHNT and YYREEE (reference sequence). The CDR3 is 18 residues long. This CDR3 is CASSSGTSGGAGWNEQSF. CDR3 DNA sequence: TGTGCCAGCAGCTCCGGGACTAGCGGGGGGGCGGGGTGGAATGAGCAGTCCTTC.

This clonotype was observed at least ten times. The V call is TRBV20-1, the J call TRBJ2-2, with D perhaps TRBD2 (6 bases). This CDR3 comprises 16 residues. V was shortened by 1 base and J by 7 bases, with 19 bases between the two germline ends. Germline V gene data show CDR1 as DFQATT and CDR2 as SNEGSKA (reference sequence). CDR3 in DNA: TGCAGTGCTAGAGGGCGGGGCTCCCATGGAGACGGGGAGCTGTTTTTT. Amino acid sequence: CSARGRGSHGDGELFF.

This clonotype was seen repeatedly, ten times or more. The chain couples TRBV5-1 to TRBJ1-1; 7 bases are shared with TRBD1. CDR3 length equals 15 residues. Germline assignment: CDR1 SGHRS and CDR2 YFSETQ. With 5 bases clipped from V and 4 bases from J, the junction kept 11 bases outside the gene matches. DNA of the CDR3: TGCGCCAGCAGGTCACTGACAGGGAGTGTCACTGAAGCTTTCTTT. Its protein is CASRSLTGSVTEAFF. Full variable domain (outside the CDR3, taken from reference TRBV5-1 and TRBJ1-1): KAGVTQTPRYLIKTRGQQVTLSCSPISGHRSVSWYQQTPGQGLQFLFEYFSETQRNKGNFPGRFSGRQFSNSRSEMNVSTLELGDSALYLCASRSLTGSVTEAFFGQGTRLTVV.

The DNA for the CDR3 is TGTGCCAGCAGCTTAGCGAGGGCGGTCGAGCAGTACTTC. It encodes CASSLARAVEQYF. The J gene is TRBJ2-7, the V gene TRBV7-9; perhaps TRBD2 as D (5 bases). Germline V gene data show CDR1 as SEHNR and CDR2 as FQNEAQ (reference sequence). V lost 0 bases to trimming and J lost 6 bases, with 9 bases between them. The CDR3 covers 13 residues.

The chain has TRBV20-1 and TRBJ1-5; no firm D call. CDR3 size: 13 residues. Germline V gives CDR1 DFQATT, CDR2 SNEGSKA (reference sequence). V was shortened by 4 bases and J by 6 bases, with 13 bases between the two germline ends. In DNA form, the CDR3 reads TGCAGTGCTATGGACGGCTCGGGTCAGCCCCAGCATTTT. Protein sequence: CSAMDGSGQPQHF.

The V and J genes are TRBV25-1 and TRBJ2-1, with TRBD1 as a possible D gene (6 bases). The CDR3 totals 15 residues. V was trimmed by 2 bases and J by 0 bases, leaving 8 bases between them. In germline, CDR1 is MGHDK, CDR2 SYGVNS. The chain's CDR3 is CASSELGGSYNEQFF. In DNA form, the CDR3 reads TGTGCCAGCAGTGAACTAGGGGGCTCCTACAATGAGCAGTTCTTC. The full variable domain, rest sourced from reference TRBV25-1 and TRBJ2-1, is EADIYQTPRYLVIGTGKKITLECSQTMGHDKMYWYQQDPGMELHLIHYSYGVNSTEKGDLSSESTVSRIRTEHFPLTLESARPSHTSQYLCASSELGGSYNEQFFGPGTRLTVL.